A single sample is the source of the 27 T cell receptor beta chains below, sequenced in a study of OX40 agonist ivuxolimab in advanced cancers. This table comes from immunoSEQ multiplex PCR, and its TCRdb copy is limited to in-frame clones, with some not included. Among around 62,000 clones listed, 65% to 90% were seen once. Sample: CD4+ or CD8+ T cells sorted from blood, taken in a trial of the OX40 agonist ivuxolimab. These receptor sequences come from an adult with an advanced solid tumor such as melanoma, head and neck, liver or kidney cancer.

The chain links TRBV11-2 to TRBJ1-6; 11 bases map to TRBD1. The length of the CDR3 is 16 residues. The J segment lost 4 bases and the V segment lost 7 bases, leaving 6 bases of the junction unmatched. The germline gives CDR1 SGHAT, CDR2 FQNNGV. The CDR3 nucleotides are TGTGCCAGCACCCTCGGGGACAGGGGGTATAATTCACCCCTCCACTTT. Encoded protein: CASTLGDRGYNSPLHF.

The chain couples TRBV5-6 to TRBJ1-5, with TRBD1 as a possible D gene (6 bases). Per the germline V gene, CDR1 is SGHDT and CDR2 is YYEEEE. The CDR3 is 16 residues long. V was pared by 3 bases and J by 1 base, with 14 bases between. Here the CDR3 DNA reads TGTGCCAGCAGCTGGAAGGGAGGACAGAGCAATCAGCCCCAGCATTTT. This codes for CASSWKGGQSNQPQHF.

This chain links TRBV6-6 with TRBJ1-2; 8 nucleotides align to TRBD1. The V and J ends lost 6 bases and 6 bases, in that order; junction bases with no gene match: 12. The CDR3 runs to 15 residues. The germline CDR1 and CDR2 sequences are MNHNY and SVGAGI (reference sequence). DNA of the CDR3: TGTGCCAGCAGACTAGACAGGGGAAGAAAGGATGGCTACACCTTC. Protein: CASRLDRGRKDGYTF.

A single count supports this clone. The CDR3 sequence: CASSYSGRDTEAFF. The CDR3 coding sequence is TGTGCCAGCAGTTACTCGGGCCGTGACACTGAAGCTTTCTTT. V and J are TRBV6-6 and TRBJ1-1; D is uncertain. V was trimmed by 0 bases and J by 3 bases, leaving 8 bases between them. The V gene's germline CDR1 is MNHNY and CDR2 SVGAGI (reference sequence). The CDR3 covers 14 residues.

With regard to this clone: One junction end does not reproduce the germline sequence, and a read error may be involved. The chain is built from TRBV7-7 and TRBJ1-1, with D possibly being TRBD1 (5 bases). Germline V gene data show CDR1 as SSHAT and CDR2 as FNYEAQ (reference sequence). CDR3 length: 14 amino acids. CDR3 in DNA: TGTGCTAGCAGCTTAAGGGACCGGAACACTGAAGCTTTCTTT. Its translation: CASSLRDRNTEAFF.

V usage is TRBV6-1 and J usage is TRBJ2-7; TRBD1 aligns across 7 bases. J gave up 0 bases and V 7 bases, and 6 bases lay outside the gene matches. Looked up from germline, CDR1 is MNHNS and CDR2 is SASEGT. CDR3 length: 14 residues. The CDR3 nucleotides are TGTGCCAGCACCTCGAGGGACAGCTCCTACGAGCAGTACTTC. Its translation is CASTSRDSSYEQYF.

V gene TRBV28 combines with J gene TRBJ2-7; tentatively, D is TRBD1 (5 bases). From germline, CDR1 is MDHEN and CDR2 SYDVKM. V was shortened by 5 bases and J by 0 bases, with 14 bases between the two germline ends. This CDR3 has 15 residues. The DNA of the CDR3 is TGTGCCAGCAGTGCTCAGGGTGCCGGCTCCTACGAGCAGTACTTC. Protein sequence: CASSAQGAGSYEQYF.

V and J are TRBV7-2 and TRBJ1-3; D may be TRBD1 (6 bases). CDR3 length: 13 amino acids. Trimming stripped 1 base from V and 8 bases from J, with 9 bases between. From germline, CDR1 is SGHTA and CDR2 FQGNSA. The CDR3 nucleotides read TGTGCCAGCAGCTTAGACAGGGTACACACCATATATTTT. This translates into CASSLDRVHTIYF.

In its sample, this clone was seen once. This chain uses TRBV28 with TRBJ1-1; D might be TRBD1 (5 bases). The germline gives CDR1 MDHEN, CDR2 SYDVKM. Trimming removed 3 bases at V and 6 bases at J, with 11 bases between. This CDR3 contains 13 residues. The CDR3 DNA follows: TGTGCCAGCAGTTTCCATGGACAACCTGAAGCTTTCTTT. Translation: CASSFHGQPEAFF.

The chain carries TRBV2 and TRBJ2-5; unclear D gene. Trimming took 1 base from V and 5 from J, leaving 8 bases between them. Germline assignment: CDR1 SNHLY and CDR2 FYNNEI. This CDR3 has 13 amino acids. The CDR3 DNA reads TGTGCCAGCAGTGAAGGGTGGTCGGAGACCCAGTACTTC. Its translation: CASSEGWSETQYF.

The chain couples TRBV6-1 to TRBJ1-1; 10 bases are shared with TRBD1. V trimming: 2 bases; J trimming: 4 bases; junction bases outside the gene matches: 7. Germline V CDR1 and CDR2: MNHNS, SASEGT. The CDR3 length is 16 residues. CDR3 coding DNA: TGTGCCAGCAGTGAAATTATTGGGACAGGGGTCACTGAAGCTTTCTTT. This translates into CASSEIIGTGVTEAFF.

The chain joins TRBV7-9 to TRBJ1-5, with TRBD1 as a possible D gene (5 bases). V was cut by 5 bases and J by 7 bases, with 15 bases left in between. The CDR3 is made up of 14 amino acids. Germline CDR1 reads SEHNR; CDR2 reads FQNEAQ (reference sequence). The CDR3 region is CASSAAGRPQPQHF. The DNA of the CDR3 is TGTGCCAGCAGCGCAGCAGGGAGGCCCCAGCCCCAGCATTTT.

The genes are TRBV6-6 and TRBJ1-2; 7 positions agree with TRBD1. V was pared by 5 bases and J by 2 bases, with 8 bases of the junction left unmatched. The length of the CDR3 is 15 residues. Germline V CDR1 and CDR2: MNHNY, SVGAGI (reference sequence). The CDR3 DNA reads as TGTGCCAGCAGTGCCCCAGGGGGACCCAACTATGGCTACACCTTC. It translates to CASSAPGGPNYGYTF.

The gene calls are TRBV28 and TRBJ2-7; the match to TRBD1 covers 7 bases. Germline CDR1 MDHEN, CDR2 SYDVKM. The length of the CDR3 is 14 residues. V lost 6 bases, J lost 1 base, and 6 bases stayed unmatched. CDR3 nucleotide sequence: TGTGCCAGCAGCCGTAGGGGGCCGTCCTACGAGCAGTACTTC. The encoded protein is CASSRRGPSYEQYF. The complete variable domain, with remaining parts taken from reference TRBV28 and TRBJ2-7, reads DVKVTQSSRYLVKRTGEKVFLECVQDMDHENMFWYRQDPGLGLRLIYFSYDVKMKEKGDIPEGYSVSREKKERFSLILESASTNQTSMYLCASSRRGPSYEQYFGPGTRLTVT.

As concerns this clone: In the same sample, other DNA sequences code for this CDR3. This chain joins TRBV6-5 and TRBJ1-3; 8 nucleotides line up with TRBD1. The V gene end was trimmed by 0 bases and the J gene end by 4 bases; junction bases not matched to a gene: 2. The CDR3 runs to 15 residues. Germline-derived CDR1 and CDR2 are MNHEY and SVGAGI. The CDR3 region has the DNA TGTGCCAGCAGTTACTCAGGACAGGGAGGAAACACCATATATTTT. This translates into CASSYSGQGGNTIYF.

The J gene is TRBJ2-2, the V gene TRBV5-6, with D tentatively TRBD1 (6 bases). Germline V gene lookup returns CDR1 SGHDT and CDR2 YYEEEE. V gave up 0 bases and J gave up 3 bases, with 9 bases separating them. This CDR3 spans 15 amino acids. The CDR3 region has the DNA TGTGCCAGCAGCTTGGGGGGGCTTGACACCGGGGAGCTGTTTTTT. Protein product: CASSLGGLDTGELFF.

This sequence joins TRBV15 and TRBJ1-3; TRBD1 is a possible D gene (6 bases). CDR1 is LNHNV and CDR2 is YYDKDF in the germline V gene (reference sequence). Trimming left V 1 base short and J 3 bases short, with 13 bases between. The CDR3 extends over 16 amino acids. The CDR3, as DNA: TGTGCCACCAGCAGAGGGACAGCGTTATTTGGAAACACCATATATTTT. This codes for CATSRGTALFGNTIYF.

The chain employs TRBV7-2 and TRBJ2-1, with 9 positions matching TRBD1. Germline trimming cut 7 bases from V and 6 bases from J; bases unmatched to any gene: 16. CDR1 and CDR2 from the germline V gene are SGHTA and FQGNSA. The CDR3 is made up of 17 amino acids. The CDR3 DNA is TGTGCCAGCACCCGCGGCAGGGGACAGGGCTCCACCAATGAGCAGTTCTTC. Its protein product is CASTRGRGQGSTNEQFF.

In its sample, this clone was seen once. The gene calls are TRBV5-1 and TRBJ2-2; TRBD1 matches 7 bases. CDR3 size: 16 residues. V dropped 1 base and J dropped 5; count of bases not matched to a gene: 8. Germline V gene data show CDR1 as SGHRS and CDR2 as YFSETQ. In nucleotides, the CDR3 is TGCGCCAGCAGCTTGATAGGGGGCCGAACAACCGGGGAGCTGTTTTTT. It specifies CASSLIGGRTTGELFF.

In its sample, this clone was seen a few times. The chain is built from TRBV9 and TRBJ2-3; D ambiguous. The CDR3 spans 13 residues. V was pared by 4 bases and J by 5 bases, with 11 bases between. Germline V gene sequence: CDR1 SGDLS, CDR2 YYNGEE. The CDR3 here is CASSHPPEDTQYF. As DNA, the CDR3 is TGTGCCAGCAGCCACCCTCCCGAAGATACGCAGTATTTT.

The genes are TRBV7-3 and TRBJ2-3; D uncertain. CDR1 SGHTA and CDR2 FQGTGA come from the germline V gene. The CDR3 totals 18 residues. Trimming pared 5 bases from V and 0 bases from J, leaving 21 bases between. The CDR3 sequence is CASSPRSAGPDSTDTQYF. As DNA, the CDR3 is TGTGCCAGCAGCCCCAGGTCAGCAGGTCCGGATAGCACAGATACGCAGTATTTT. Full variable domain (missing parts from reference TRBV7-3 and TRBJ2-3): GAGVSQTPSNKVTEKGKYVELRCDPISGHTALYWYRQSLGQGPEFLIYFQGTGAADDSGLPNDRFFAVRPEGSVSTLKIQRTERGDSAVYLCASSPRSAGPDSTDTQYFGPGTRLTVL.

The rearrangement links TRBV29-1 to TRBJ1-1, with D maybe TRBD1 (6 bases). This CDR3 is 11 amino acids long. Trimming took 5 bases from V and 6 from J, leaving 10 bases between them. Germline CDR1 reads SQVTM; CDR2 reads ANQGSEA. This chain's CDR3 is CSVSEGAEAFF. The CDR3 region has the DNA TGCAGCGTTTCGGAGGGGGCTGAAGCTTTCTTT.

V is TRBV6-5 and J is TRBJ2-7, with D possibly being TRBD1 (6 bases). The CDR3 runs 13 residues. The germline CDR1 and CDR2 sequences are MNHEY and SVGAGI. V lost 5 bases, J lost 1 base, and 9 bases lay in between. CDR3 bases: TGTGCCAGCAGTCCGACAGGATCCTACGAGCAGTACTTC. As protein: CASSPTGSYEQYF.

This sequence joins TRBV5-1 and TRBJ1-1; D is undetermined. The germline V gene has CDR1 SGHRS and CDR2 YFSETQ. The CDR3 covers 14 residues. Deletions cut 0 bases from V and 4 bases from J, with 10 bases between. The CDR3 bases are TGCGCCAGCAGCTTGGCCGTAAGGGCCACTGAAGCTTTCTTT. This gives the protein CASSLAVRATEAFF.

The V call is TRBV5-6, the J call TRBJ2-5, with D unresolved. Germline CDR1 is SGHDT and CDR2 is YYEEEE. Deletions cut 1 base from V and 2 bases from J, with 3 bases between. The CDR3 sequence is 12 residues long. CDR3 DNA sequence: TGTGCCAGCAGCTTGTTACAAGAGACCCAGTACTTC. It yields the protein CASSLLQETQYF.

The V and J genes are TRBV27 and TRBJ1-6; D uncertain. This CDR3 is built from 17 residues. The germline V and J ends were trimmed by 3 bases and 0 bases, with 12 bases remaining between them. Germline CDR1 is MNHEY and CDR2 is SMNVEV (reference sequence). The CDR3 DNA sequence: TGTGCCAGCAGTTTTAGCGAGACAAGCTCCTATAATTCACCCCTCCACTTT. This translates into CASSFSETSSYNSPLHF.

J is TRBJ1-5 and V is TRBV19; D is unclear. There are 13 residues in the CDR3. CDR1 LNHDA and CDR2 SQIVND come from the germline V gene (reference sequence). Trimming pared 5 bases from V and 5 bases from J, leaving 10 bases between. The chain's CDR3 is CASSSQLDQPQHF. DNA for the CDR3: TGTGCCAGTAGTTCTCAGTTAGATCAGCCCCAGCATTTT.